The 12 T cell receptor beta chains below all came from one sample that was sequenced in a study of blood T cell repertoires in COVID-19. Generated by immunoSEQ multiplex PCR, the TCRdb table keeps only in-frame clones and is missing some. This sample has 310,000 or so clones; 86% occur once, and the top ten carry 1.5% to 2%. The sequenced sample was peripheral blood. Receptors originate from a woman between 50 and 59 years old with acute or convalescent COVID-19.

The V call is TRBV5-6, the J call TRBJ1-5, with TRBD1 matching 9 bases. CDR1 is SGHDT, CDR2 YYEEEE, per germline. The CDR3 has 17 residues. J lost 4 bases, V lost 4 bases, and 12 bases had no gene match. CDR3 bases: TGTGCCAGCAGCCAGAACAGGGGGCACTTTGATAATCAGCCCCAGCATTTT. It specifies CASSQNRGHFDNQPQHF.

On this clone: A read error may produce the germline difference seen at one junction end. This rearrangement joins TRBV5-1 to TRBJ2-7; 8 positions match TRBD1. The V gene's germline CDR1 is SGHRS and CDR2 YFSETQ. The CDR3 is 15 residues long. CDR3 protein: CASSEPGQEIYGQYF. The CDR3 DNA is TGCGCCAGCAGCGAACCGGGACAGGAGATTTACGGGCAGTACTTC.

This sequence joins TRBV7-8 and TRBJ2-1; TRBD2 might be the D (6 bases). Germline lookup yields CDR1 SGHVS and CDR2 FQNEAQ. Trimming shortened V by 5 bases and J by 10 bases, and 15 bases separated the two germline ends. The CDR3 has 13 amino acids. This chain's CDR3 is CASSPLTSREQFF. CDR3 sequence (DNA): TGTGCCAGCAGCCCACTGACTAGTCGAGAGCAGTTCTTC.

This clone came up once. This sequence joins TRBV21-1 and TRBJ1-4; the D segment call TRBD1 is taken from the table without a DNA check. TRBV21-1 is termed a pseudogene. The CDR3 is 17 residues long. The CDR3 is CASSKALYRTSNEKLFF. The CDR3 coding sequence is TGTGCCAGCAGCAAAGCGCTTTACCGGACATCGAATGAAAAACTGTTTTTT.

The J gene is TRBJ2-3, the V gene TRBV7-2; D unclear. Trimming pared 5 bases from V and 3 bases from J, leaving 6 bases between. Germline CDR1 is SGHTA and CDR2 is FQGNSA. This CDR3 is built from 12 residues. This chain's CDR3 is CASSPSTDTQYF. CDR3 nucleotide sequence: TGTGCCAGCAGCCCATCAACAGATACGCAGTATTTT.

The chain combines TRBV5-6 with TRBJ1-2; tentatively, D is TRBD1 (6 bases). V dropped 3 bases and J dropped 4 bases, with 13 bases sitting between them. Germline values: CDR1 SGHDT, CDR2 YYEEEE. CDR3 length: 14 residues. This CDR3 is CASSSETGSYGYTF. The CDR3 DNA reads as TGTGCCAGCAGCTCTGAGACAGGCTCCTATGGCTACACCTTC.

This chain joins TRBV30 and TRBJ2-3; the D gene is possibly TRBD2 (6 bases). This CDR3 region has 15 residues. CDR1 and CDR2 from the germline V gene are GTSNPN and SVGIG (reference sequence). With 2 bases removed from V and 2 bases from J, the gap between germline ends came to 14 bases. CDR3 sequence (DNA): TGTGCCTGGAGTAAAGGTAGCGGCCTCACAGATACGCAGTATTTT. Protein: CAWSKGSGLTDTQYF.

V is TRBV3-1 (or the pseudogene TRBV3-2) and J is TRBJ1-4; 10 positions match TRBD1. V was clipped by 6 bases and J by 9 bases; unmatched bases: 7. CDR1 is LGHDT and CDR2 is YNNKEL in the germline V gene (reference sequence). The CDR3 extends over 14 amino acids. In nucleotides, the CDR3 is TGTGCCAGCAGTCCCGGGACAGGGGATAAAAAACTGTTTTTT. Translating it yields CASSPGTGDKKLFF.

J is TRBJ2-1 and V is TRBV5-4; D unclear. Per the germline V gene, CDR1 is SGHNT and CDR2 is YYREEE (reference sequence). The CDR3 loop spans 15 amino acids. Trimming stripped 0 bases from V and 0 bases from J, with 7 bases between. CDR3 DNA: TGTGCCAGCAGCTTGGGACTTAACTCCTACAATGAGCAGTTCTTC. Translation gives CASSLGLNSYNEQFF.

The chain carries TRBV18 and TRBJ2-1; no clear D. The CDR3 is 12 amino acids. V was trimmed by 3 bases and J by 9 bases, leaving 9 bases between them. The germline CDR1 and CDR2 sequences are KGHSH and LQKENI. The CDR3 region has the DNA TGTGCCAGCTCACCCGCCAACAGTGAGCAGTTCTTC. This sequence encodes CASSPANSEQFF.

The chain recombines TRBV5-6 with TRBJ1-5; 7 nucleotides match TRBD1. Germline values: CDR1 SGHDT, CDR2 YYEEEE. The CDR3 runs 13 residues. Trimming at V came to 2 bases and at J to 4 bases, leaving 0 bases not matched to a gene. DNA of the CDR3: TGTGCCAGCAGCTTACAGGGGAATCAGCCCCAGCATTTT. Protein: CASSLQGNQPQHF.

Written as DNA, the CDR3 is TGTGCCAGCCTACAGGGGCGAAACACTGAAGCTTTCTTT. Translated, it gives CASLQGRNTEAFF. This chain joins TRBV7-3 and TRBJ1-1, with TRBD1 identical over 7 bases. After removal of 8 bases from V and 2 bases from J, the junction contained 5 bases not matched to a gene. Germline V gene data show CDR1 as SGHTA and CDR2 as FQGTGA. The CDR3 has 13 amino acids.